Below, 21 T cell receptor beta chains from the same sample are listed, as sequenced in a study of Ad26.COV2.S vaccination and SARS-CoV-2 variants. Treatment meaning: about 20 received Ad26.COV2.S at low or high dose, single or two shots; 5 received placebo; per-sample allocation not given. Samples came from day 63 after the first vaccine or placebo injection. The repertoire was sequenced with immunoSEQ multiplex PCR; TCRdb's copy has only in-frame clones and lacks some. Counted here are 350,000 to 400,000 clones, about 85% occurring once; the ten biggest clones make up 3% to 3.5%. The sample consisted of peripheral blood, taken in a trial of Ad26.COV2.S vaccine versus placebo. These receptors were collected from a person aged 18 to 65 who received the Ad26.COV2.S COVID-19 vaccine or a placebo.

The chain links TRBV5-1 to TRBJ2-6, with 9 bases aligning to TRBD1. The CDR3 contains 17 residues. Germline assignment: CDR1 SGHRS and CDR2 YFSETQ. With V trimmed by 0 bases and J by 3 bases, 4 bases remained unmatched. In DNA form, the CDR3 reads TGCGCCAGCAGCTTGGGGACAGGGGATGGTGGGGCCAACGTCCTGACTTTC. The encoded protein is CASSLGTGDGGANVLTF.

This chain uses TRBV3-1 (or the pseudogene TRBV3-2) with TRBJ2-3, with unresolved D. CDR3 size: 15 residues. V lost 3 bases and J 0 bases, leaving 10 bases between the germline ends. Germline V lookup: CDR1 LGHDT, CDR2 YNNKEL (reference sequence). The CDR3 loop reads CASSQGRPSTDTQYF. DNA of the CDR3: TGTGCCAGCAGCCAGGGTCGCCCGAGCACAGATACGCAGTATTTT.

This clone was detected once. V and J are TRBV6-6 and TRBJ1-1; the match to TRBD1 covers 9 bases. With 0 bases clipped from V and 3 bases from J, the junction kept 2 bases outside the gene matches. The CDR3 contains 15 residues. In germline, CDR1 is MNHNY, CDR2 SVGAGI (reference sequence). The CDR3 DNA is TGTGCCAGCAGTTACTCGGACAGGGGTGACACTGAAGCTTTCTTT. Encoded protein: CASSYSDRGDTEAFF.

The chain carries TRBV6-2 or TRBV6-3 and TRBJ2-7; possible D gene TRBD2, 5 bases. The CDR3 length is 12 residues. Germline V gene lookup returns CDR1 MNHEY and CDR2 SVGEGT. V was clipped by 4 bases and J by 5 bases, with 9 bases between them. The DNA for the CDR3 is TGTGCCAGCAGTTCGGTGGGAGACGAGCAGTACTTC. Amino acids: CASSSVGDEQYF.

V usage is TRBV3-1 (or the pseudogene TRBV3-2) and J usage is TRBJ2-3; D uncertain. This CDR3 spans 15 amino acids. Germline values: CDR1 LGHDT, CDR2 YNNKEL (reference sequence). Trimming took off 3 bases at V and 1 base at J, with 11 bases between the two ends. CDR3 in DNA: TGTGCCAGCAGCCAGGGCCTTTGGGGCACAGATACGCAGTATTTT. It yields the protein CASSQGLWGTDTQYF.

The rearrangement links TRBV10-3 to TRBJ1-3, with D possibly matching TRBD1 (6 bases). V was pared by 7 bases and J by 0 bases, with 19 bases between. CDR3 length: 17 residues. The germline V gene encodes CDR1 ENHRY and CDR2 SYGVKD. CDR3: CAITARDIQNSGNTIYF. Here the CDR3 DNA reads TGTGCCATCACCGCGCGGGACATTCAGAACTCTGGAAACACCATATATTTT.

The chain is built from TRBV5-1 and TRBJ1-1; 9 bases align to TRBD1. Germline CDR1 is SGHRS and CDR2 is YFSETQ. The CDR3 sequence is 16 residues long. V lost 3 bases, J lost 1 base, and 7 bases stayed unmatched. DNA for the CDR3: TGCGCCAGCAGCTCCCTTTCGGGACAGGGGAACACTGAAGCTTTCTTT. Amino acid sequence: CASSSLSGQGNTEAFF.

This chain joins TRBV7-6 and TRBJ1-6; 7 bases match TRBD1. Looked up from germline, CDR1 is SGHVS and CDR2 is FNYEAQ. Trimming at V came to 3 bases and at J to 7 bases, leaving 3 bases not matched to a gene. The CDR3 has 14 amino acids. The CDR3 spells CASSFGTANSPLHF. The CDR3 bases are TGTGCCAGCAGCTTTGGGACAGCAAATTCACCCCTCCACTTT.

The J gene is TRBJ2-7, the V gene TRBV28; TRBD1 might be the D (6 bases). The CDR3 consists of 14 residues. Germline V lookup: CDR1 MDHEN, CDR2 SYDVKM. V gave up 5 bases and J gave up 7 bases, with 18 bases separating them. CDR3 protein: CASSLVAGVWEQYF. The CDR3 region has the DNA TGTGCCAGCAGTCTCGTCGCAGGGGTTTGGGAGCAGTACTTC.

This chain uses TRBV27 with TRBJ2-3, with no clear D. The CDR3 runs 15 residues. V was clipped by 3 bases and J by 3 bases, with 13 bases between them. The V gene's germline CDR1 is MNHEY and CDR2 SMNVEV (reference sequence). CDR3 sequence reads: CASSFLGSGTDTQYF. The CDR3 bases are TGTGCCAGCAGTTTTCTTGGCTCAGGAACAGATACGCAGTATTTT.

CDR3 amino acids: CAISVLGRNEQFF. CDR3 nucleotides: TGTGCCATCAGTGTGTTGGGTCGCAATGAGCAGTTCTTC. The V call is TRBV10-3, the J call TRBJ2-1, with D unclear. Germline-derived CDR1 and CDR2 are ENHRY and SYGVKD. The ends were cut back, 4 bases at V and 6 bases at J, with 10 bases in the middle. This CDR3 has 13 residues.

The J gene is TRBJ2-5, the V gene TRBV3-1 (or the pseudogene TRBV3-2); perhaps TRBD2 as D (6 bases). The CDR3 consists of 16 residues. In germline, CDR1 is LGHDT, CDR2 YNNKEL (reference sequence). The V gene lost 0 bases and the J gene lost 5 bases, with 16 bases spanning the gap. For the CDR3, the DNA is TGTGCCAGCAGCCAAGATGGGGGGTTTAGAAGGGAGACCCAGTACTTC. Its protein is CASSQDGGFRRETQYF.

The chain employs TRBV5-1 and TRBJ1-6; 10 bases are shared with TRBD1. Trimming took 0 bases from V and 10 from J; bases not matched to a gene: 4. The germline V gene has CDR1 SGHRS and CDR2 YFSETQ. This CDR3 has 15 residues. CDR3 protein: CASSLGQGAGSPLHF. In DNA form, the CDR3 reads TGCGCCAGCAGCTTGGGACAGGGGGCAGGCTCACCCCTCCACTTT.

In DNA form, the CDR3 reads TGTGCCAGCAGCTTAGGAGGCCAGGGGAATGAAAAACTGTTTTTT. Protein sequence: CASSLGGQGNEKLFF. The chain carries TRBV7-2 and TRBJ1-4, with D possibly TRBD1 on 6 matching bases. CDR3 length: 15 residues. V was pared by 1 base and J by 5 bases, with 11 bases between. Germline CDR1 reads SGHTA; CDR2 reads FQGNSA.

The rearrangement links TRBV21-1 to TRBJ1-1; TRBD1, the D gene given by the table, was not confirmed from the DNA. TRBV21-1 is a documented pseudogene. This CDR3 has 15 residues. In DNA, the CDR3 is TGTGCCAGCAGCAGTGAGGACAGGAGGCCCACTGAAGCTTTCTTT. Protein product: CASSSEDRRPTEAFF.

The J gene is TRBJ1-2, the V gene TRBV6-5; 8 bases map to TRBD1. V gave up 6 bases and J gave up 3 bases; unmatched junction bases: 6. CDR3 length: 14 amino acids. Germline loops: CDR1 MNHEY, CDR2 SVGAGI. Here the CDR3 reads CASRLTGADYGYTF. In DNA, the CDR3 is TGTGCCAGCAGATTGACAGGGGCGGACTATGGCTACACCTTC.

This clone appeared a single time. In DNA form, the CDR3 reads TGTGCCAGCAGTGGATCGGGACTGCTGGAATACGAGCAGTACTTC. Encoded protein: CASSGSGLLEYEQYF. The chain is built from TRBV6-2 or TRBV6-3 and TRBJ2-7; tentative D call: TRBD2 (6 bases). CDR1 and CDR2 (germline): MNHEY, SVGEGT. CDR3 length equals 15 residues. Trimming stripped 5 bases from V and 4 bases from J, with 18 bases between.

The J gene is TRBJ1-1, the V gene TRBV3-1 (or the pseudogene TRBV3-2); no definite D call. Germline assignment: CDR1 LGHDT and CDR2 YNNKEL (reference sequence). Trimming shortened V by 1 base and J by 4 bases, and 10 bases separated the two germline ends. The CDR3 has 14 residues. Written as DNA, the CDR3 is TGTGCCAGCAGCCAAGGAATCACCCTCACTGAAGCTTTCTTT. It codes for CASSQGITLTEAFF.

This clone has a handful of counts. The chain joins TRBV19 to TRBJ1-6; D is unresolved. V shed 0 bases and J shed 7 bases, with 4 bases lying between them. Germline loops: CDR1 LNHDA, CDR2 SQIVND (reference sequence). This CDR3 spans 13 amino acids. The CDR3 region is CASSIEQNSPLHF. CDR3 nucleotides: TGTGCCAGTAGTATAGAACAGAATTCACCCCTCCACTTT.

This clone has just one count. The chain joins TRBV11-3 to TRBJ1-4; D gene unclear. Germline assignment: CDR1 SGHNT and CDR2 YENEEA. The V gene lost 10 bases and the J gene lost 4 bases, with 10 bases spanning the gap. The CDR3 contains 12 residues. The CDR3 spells CATSPVNEKLFF. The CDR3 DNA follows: TGTGCCACAAGCCCAGTTAATGAAAAACTGTTTTTT.

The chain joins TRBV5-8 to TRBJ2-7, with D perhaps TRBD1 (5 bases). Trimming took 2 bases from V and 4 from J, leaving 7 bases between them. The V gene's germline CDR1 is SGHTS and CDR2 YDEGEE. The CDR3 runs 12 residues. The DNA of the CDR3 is TGTGCCAGCAGCTTCCAGGGATACGAGCAGTACTTC. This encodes CASSFQGYEQYF.